The next 14 T cell receptor beta chains were all read from a single sample in a study of technical replicates of blood from a few donors. Here immunoSEQ multiplex PCR was the method, and the copy in TCRdb shows in-frame clones only, minus some. This sample has 70,000 to 90,000 clones, with roughly nine tenths found just once. The sample comprised T cells isolated from PBMCs. All receptors derive from a human donor in good health.

The V and J genes are TRBV7-9 and TRBJ2-1; 8 positions agree with TRBD2. Germline lookup yields CDR1 SEHNR and CDR2 FQNEAQ (reference sequence). J gave up 8 bases and V 1 base, and 10 bases lay outside the gene matches. The length of the CDR3 is 16 residues. CDR3 in DNA: TGTGCCAGCAGCTTAGGGACTAGCATTTTATTGGATGAGCAGTTCTTC. It codes for CASSLGTSILLDEQFF.

This clone was counted once. The J gene is TRBJ1-5, the V gene TRBV28; TRBD1 might be the D (6 bases). The CDR3 spans 16 residues. Per germline, CDR1 MDHEN and CDR2 SYDVKM. V dropped 6 bases and J dropped 0 bases, with 15 bases sitting between them. Here the CDR3 reads CASSATGGDSNQPQHF. CDR3 DNA: TGTGCCAGCAGCGCGACAGGTGGGGATAGCAATCAGCCCCAGCATTTT.

The chain has TRBV5-1 and TRBJ1-2, with D perhaps TRBD1 (6 bases). Between the trimmed V and J ends, which lost 5 bases and 2 bases, there was a span of 22 bases. The CDR3 is 17 amino acids. CDR1 is SGHRS and CDR2 is YFSETQ in the germline V gene. CDR3 sequence: CASSSWPAGRGNYGYTF. CDR3 in DNA: TGCGCCAGCAGTTCTTGGCCTGCAGGGAGGGGGAACTATGGCTACACCTTC.

The gene calls are TRBV7-3 and TRBJ2-3, with TRBD2 as a possible D gene (7 bases). CDR1 is SGHTA and CDR2 is FQGTGA in the germline V gene. Between the trimmed V and J ends, which lost 1 base and 2 bases, there was a span of 22 bases. The length of the CDR3 is 19 residues. The CDR3 DNA sequence: TGTGCCAGCAGCTTAAGGCGCCTCCTGGGGGCGGGGGTCACAGATACGCAGTATTTT. Residues: CASSLRRLLGAGVTDTQYF.

This chain connects TRBV20-1 to TRBJ1-2, with no clear D. From germline, CDR1 is DFQATT and CDR2 SNEGSKA (reference sequence). V was pared by 3 bases and J by 5 bases, with 4 bases between. The CDR3 consists of 10 residues. CDR3 sequence reads: CSASEYGYTF. The CDR3 DNA reads TGCAGTGCTAGCGAGTATGGCTACACCTTC.

V usage is TRBV10-3 and J usage is TRBJ2-3, with D perhaps TRBD2 (6 bases). CDR3 size: 15 residues. Trimming shortened V by 2 bases and J by 0 bases, and 9 bases separated the two germline ends. The germline V gene has CDR1 ENHRY and CDR2 SYGVKD. The CDR3 sequence: CAISEIADSTDTQYF. The CDR3 DNA sequence: TGTGCCATCAGTGAGATAGCGGACAGCACAGATACGCAGTATTTT.

V and J are TRBV5-4 and TRBJ1-2, with no clear D. CDR1 SGHNT and CDR2 YYREEE come from the germline V gene (reference sequence). This CDR3 has 16 amino acids. V was cut by 4 bases and J by 4 bases, with 20 bases left in between. The chain's CDR3 is CASSLSTATHPYGYTF. The CDR3 coding sequence is TGTGCCAGCAGCCTGTCAACTGCGACTCATCCCTATGGCTACACCTTC.

J is TRBJ2-2 and V is TRBV2; the D is unclear. V shed 3 bases and J shed 1 base, with 6 bases lying between them. Germline CDR1 is SNHLY and CDR2 is FYNNEI. The CDR3 loop spans 14 amino acids. CDR3 nucleotide sequence: TGTGCCAGCAGTGATAGAGGGAACACCGGGGAGCTGTTTTTT. Protein sequence: CASSDRGNTGELFF. The whole variable domain, filled in from reference TRBV2 and TRBJ2-2, reads EPEVTQTPSHQVTQMGQEVILRCVPISNHLYFYWYRQILGQKVEFLVSFYNNEISEKSEIFDDQFSVERPDGSNFTLKIRSTKLEDSAMYFCASSDRGNTGELFFGEGSRLTVL.

This clone has only one observation. The rearrangement links TRBV6-5 to TRBJ1-1, with a weak D call TRBD1 (5 bases). Germline CDR1 reads MNHEY; CDR2 reads SVGAGI. The CDR3 consists of 16 residues. Between the trimmed V and J ends, which lost 4 bases and 1 base, there was a span of 16 bases. Here the CDR3 reads CASSSGDPAPNTEAFF. CDR3 nucleotides: TGTGCCAGCAGTTCGGGGGACCCAGCCCCGAACACTGAAGCTTTCTTT.

CDR3 in amino acids: CASSERRWGANYGYTF. Written as DNA, the CDR3 is TGTGCCAGCAGTGAAAGGCGGTGGGGGGCTAACTATGGCTACACCTTC. V and J are TRBV6-1 and TRBJ1-2; TRBD1 is a possible D gene (5 bases). In germline, CDR1 is MNHNS, CDR2 SASEGT. Deletions cut 2 bases from V and 0 bases from J, with 13 bases between. This CDR3 spans 16 amino acids.

The V call is TRBV6-5, the J call TRBJ2-7, with D unclear. CDR1 and CDR2 from the germline V gene are MNHEY and SVGAGI. The CDR3 contains 13 residues. The ends were cut back, 0 bases at V and 4 bases at J, with 7 bases in the middle. CDR3 protein: CASSYSVEYEQYF. CDR3 sequence (DNA): TGTGCCAGCAGTTACTCGGTTGAGTACGAGCAGTACTTC.

The chain has TRBV6-5 and TRBJ1-5, with 9 bases matching TRBD1. After removal of 4 bases from V and 4 bases from J, the junction contained 5 bases not matched to a gene. The length of the CDR3 is 15 residues. Looked up from germline, CDR1 is MNHEY and CDR2 is SVGAGI. The CDR3 bases are TGTGCCAGCAGTTTACAGGGGGCCCATAATCAGCCCCAGCATTTT. It specifies CASSLQGAHNQPQHF.

This chain connects TRBV21-1 to TRBJ2-4; the table gives TRBD1 as D, unverified against the DNA. TRBV21-1 is tagged as a pseudogene. This CDR3 has 15 residues. CDR3 in amino acids: CASSPLLDRADIQYF. The CDR3 DNA is TGTGCCAGCAGCCCGCTATTGGACAGGGCCGACATTCAGTACTTC.

The chain has TRBV27 and TRBJ2-3, with 9 bases fitting TRBD2. This CDR3 contains 16 residues. V was pared by 4 bases and J by 2 bases, with 7 bases of the junction left unmatched. Germline CDR1 is MNHEY and CDR2 is SMNVEV (reference sequence). The CDR3 nucleotides read TGTGCCAGCAGTTCCGGACTAGCGAGGAACACAGATACGCAGTATTTT. Translating it yields CASSSGLARNTDTQYF.